This TCR beta chain was identified during a study of vaccination and CD4 T cells after COVID-19. The treatment denotes: roughly nine-day PBMC culture with coronavirus spike peptide pools or control peptides (ViraFEST assay). This clonotype was picked up a small number of times. Antigen: not known. Whole-study results and caveats: Data came from relatively few convalescent patients and lacked early post-infection timepoints.

Researchers used the Oncomine TCR Beta short-read assay to sequence DNA from cultured CD4+ T cells. Someone extracted genomic DNA from cultured CD4+ T cells. From the PCR reads, TCRdb called clonotypes with MiXCR, one entry per CDR3 protein. In the table there are over 12,000 distinct CDR3 sequences, roughly 30% of which are singletons. From germline, CDR1 is MNHEY and CDR2 SVGEGT. The CDR3 is made up of 14 amino acids. Losses at the gene ends were 3 bases for V and 4 bases for J; bases not matched to a gene: 5. The J gene is TRBJ1-2, the V gene TRBV6-2 or TRBV6-3; TRBD1 matches at 7 bases. This TCR was recovered from a human donor who had recovered from COVID-19. The sequences come from CD4+ T cells from blood, cultured in vitro, collected after SARS-CoV-2 vaccination. The CDR3 here is CASSYTGTAYGYTF. The DNA for the CDR3 is TGTGCCAGCAGTTATACCGGGACAGCCTATGGCTACACCTTC.